Below, one T cell receptor (beta chain) is given with its context. Its cognate antigen is unknown. The V end was cut by 9 bases, the J end by 0 bases, with 14 bases between. The CDR3 is 14 residues long. Germline V gives CDR1 SGHRS, CDR2 YFSETQ. This sample was taken from a study of cytomegalovirus exposure and HLA in healthy donors. General observations from the study: Productive status was seen about 87% or about 30% of the time for most TCR beta V segments in an earlier analysis.

PCR involved 60 Vbeta and 13 Jbeta primers. Data came from immunoSEQ multiplex PCR; TCRdb stores just in-frame clones and leaves some out. The sample records around 140,000 clones, approximately 80% being singletons. What was sequenced was PBMCs. This chain uses TRBV5-1 with TRBJ2-3, with TRBD2 as a possible D gene (6 bases). This sequence was found in a male donor in good health and CMV-seropositive. The CDR3 spells CATSAGSSTDTQYF. CDR3 in DNA: TGCGCCACTTCGGCGGGGTCTAGCACAGATACGCAGTATTTT.